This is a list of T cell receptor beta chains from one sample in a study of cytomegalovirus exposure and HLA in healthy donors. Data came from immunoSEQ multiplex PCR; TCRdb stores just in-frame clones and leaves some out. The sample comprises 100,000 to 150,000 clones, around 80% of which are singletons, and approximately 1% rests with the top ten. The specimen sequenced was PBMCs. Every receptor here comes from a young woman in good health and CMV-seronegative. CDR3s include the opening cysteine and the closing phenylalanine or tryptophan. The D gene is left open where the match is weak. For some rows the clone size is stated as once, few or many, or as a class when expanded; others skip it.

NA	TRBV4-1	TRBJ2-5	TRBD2	TGCGCCAGCAGCCAAGATGGGACTAGGACCTCGGAGACCCAGTACTTC	CASSQDGTRTSETQYF
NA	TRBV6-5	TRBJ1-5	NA	TGTGCCAGCAGTTACTCAAAACGGAGCAATCAGCCCCAGCATTTT	CASSYSKRSNQPQHF
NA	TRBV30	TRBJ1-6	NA	TGTGCCTGGAGTGTCCTGGACAGTCCCAATTCACCCCTCCACTTT	CAWSVLDSPNSPLHF
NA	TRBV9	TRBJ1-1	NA	TGTGCCAGCAGCGTGGAACGGGCCCGACCCGGAGGGTTTGACACTGAAGCTTTCTTT	CASSVERARPGGFDTEAFF
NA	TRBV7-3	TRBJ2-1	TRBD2	TGTGCCAGCAGCTTGCTAGCGGGACTATACAATGAGCAGTTCTTC	CASSLLAGLYNEQFF
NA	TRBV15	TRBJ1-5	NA	TGTGCCACCAGAGCTTTTTCAGGGTTCGGCAATCAGCCCCAGCATTTT	CATRAFSGFGNQPQHF
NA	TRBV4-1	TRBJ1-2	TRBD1	TGCGCCAGCAGCCAAGGACAGGGCCCTTATAGCTATGGCTACACCTTC	CASSQGQGPYSYGYTF
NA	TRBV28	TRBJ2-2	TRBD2	TGTGCCAGCAGTTTATGGGAGGCTAGCGGGAGTGCCGGGGAGCTGTTTTTT	CASSLWEASGSAGELFF
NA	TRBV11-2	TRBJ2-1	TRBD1	TGTGCCAGCAGCAAGCAGGGACAGAGCTTTTACAATGAGCAGTTCTTC	CASSKQGQSFYNEQFF
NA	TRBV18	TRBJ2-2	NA	TGTGCCAGCTCACCGCCCGCCAGGGGCTCCACCGGGGAGCTGTTTTTT	CASSPPARGSTGELFF
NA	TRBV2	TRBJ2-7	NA	TGTGCCAGCACAAGAAGGGGCAACTCCTACGAGCAGTACTTC	CASTRRGNSYEQYF
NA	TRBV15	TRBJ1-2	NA	TGTGCCACCAGCACATACCCAATGACAGGTGGCTACACCTTC	CATSTYPMTGGYTF
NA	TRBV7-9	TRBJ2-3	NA	TGTGCCAGCAGCGAAGGGGATTCCTACACAGATACGCAGTATTTT	CASSEGDSYTDTQYF
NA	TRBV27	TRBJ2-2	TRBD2	TGTGCCAGCACCCACCTCCTCGCCCCGATCCTTGGAGCTAGCGGGAAGGGCACCGGGGAGCTGTTTTTT	CASTHLLAPILGASGKGTGELFF
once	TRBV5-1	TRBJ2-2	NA	TGCGCCAGCAGCCCGGGACTGTCCACCGGGGAGCTGTTTTTT	CASSPGLSTGELFF
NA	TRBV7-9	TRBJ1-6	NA	TGTTCCAGCAGCTTTCCGACAGATTCACCCCTCCACTTT	CSSSFPTDSPLHF
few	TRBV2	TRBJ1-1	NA	TGTGCCAGCAAGCCTCTCGAGAACACTGAAGCTTTCTTT	CASKPLENTEAFF
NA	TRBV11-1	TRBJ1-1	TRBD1	TGTGCCAGCAGACGGACAGGCGGAACTGAAGCTTTCTTT	CASRRTGGTEAFF
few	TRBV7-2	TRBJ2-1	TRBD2	TGTGCCAGCACCTCCTTAGCGGGAGGGCCAGGTGAGCAGTTCTTC	CASTSLAGGPGEQFF
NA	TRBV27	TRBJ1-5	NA	TGTGCCACCGGACCTGGGGGCAGGGGCAATCAGCCCCAGCATTTT	CATGPGGRGNQPQHF
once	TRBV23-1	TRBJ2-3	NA	TGCGCCAGCAGTCACCCTCACCCCCGCCGAAAATGCGGCACAGATACGCAGTATTTT	CASSHPHPRRKCGTDTQYF
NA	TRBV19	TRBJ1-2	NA	TGTGCCAGTAGTATGTCTTCCCTCTATGGCTACACCTTC	CASSMSSLYGYTF
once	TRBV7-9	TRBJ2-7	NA	TGTGCCAGCAGTCCTACCTCCTCTCCCTACGAGCAGTACTTC	CASSPTSSPYEQYF
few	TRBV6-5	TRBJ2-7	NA	TGTGCCAGCAGCCACGGCTCCTACGAGCAGTACTTC	CASSHGSYEQYF
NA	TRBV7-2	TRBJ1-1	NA	TGTGCCAGCAGCATAAACGGGGACACTGAAGCTTTCTTT	CASSINGDTEAFF
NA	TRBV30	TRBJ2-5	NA	TGTGCCTCGCGGCGGGAGACCCAGTACTTC	CASRRETQYF
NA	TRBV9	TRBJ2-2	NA	TGTGCCAGCAGCGTAGTACTAGCAGACACCGGGGAGCTGTTTTTT	CASSVVLADTGELFF
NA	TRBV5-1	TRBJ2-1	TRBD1	TGCGCCAGCAGCTATCAGGGGGTCACGTTGGATGAGCAGTTCTTC	CASSYQGVTLDEQFF
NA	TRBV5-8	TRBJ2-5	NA	TGTGCCAGCAGTCCCGAGGGAACTGTGACTCAAGAGACCCAGTACTTC	CASSPEGTVTQETQYF
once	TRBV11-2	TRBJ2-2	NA	TGTGCCAGCAGCTCGCACCCGGGCAGGGCGGCATCCGGGGAGCTGTTTTTT	CASSSHPGRAASGELFF
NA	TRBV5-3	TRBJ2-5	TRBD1	TGTGCCAGAAGCACCCCAGGGGGCGAAGAGACCCAGTACTTC	CARSTPGGEETQYF
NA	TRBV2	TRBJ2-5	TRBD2	TGTGCCAGCAGTGTTCCGGGACTAGCGGGAGGGACCCAGTACTTC	CASSVPGLAGGTQYF
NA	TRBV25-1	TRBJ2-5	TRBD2	TGTGCCAGCAGTGAATTCGGGGGGGATTTCGAGACCCAGTACTTC	CASSEFGGDFETQYF
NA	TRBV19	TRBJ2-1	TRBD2	TGTGCCAGTAGTCTTCGGGCAGCTAGCGGGAGCTCCTACAATGAGCAGTTCTTC	CASSLRAASGSSYNEQFF
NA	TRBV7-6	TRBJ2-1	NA	TGTGCCAGCAGCCCCCTGACAGACGGGTATGAGCAGTTCTTC	CASSPLTDGYEQFF
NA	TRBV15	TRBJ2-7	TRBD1	TGTGCCACCAGCAGAGACGATGGAACAGGGGGCGCGGTAGTGTACGAGCAGTACTTC	CATSRDDGTGGAVVYEQYF
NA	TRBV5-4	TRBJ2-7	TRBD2	TGTGCCAGCAGCTTCCGACTAGCGGGGTTGAACGAGCAGTACTTC	CASSFRLAGLNEQYF
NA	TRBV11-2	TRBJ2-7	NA	TGTGCCAGCAGAAACCACGGGTCCCCTTCCTACGAGCAGTACTTC	CASRNHGSPSYEQYF
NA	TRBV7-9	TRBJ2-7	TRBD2	TGTGCCAGCAGCCCCTGGGCGCTAGCGGGGGAGCAGTACTTC	CASSPWALAGEQYF
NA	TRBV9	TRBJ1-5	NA	TGTGCCAGCAGCCCCGGGGGTAGCAATCAGCCCCAGCATTTT	CASSPGGSNQPQHF
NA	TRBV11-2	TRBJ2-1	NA	TGTGCCAGCAGCTTACAAGCTAGCAGCAATGAGCAGTTCTTC	CASSLQASSNEQFF
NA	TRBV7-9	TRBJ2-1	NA	TGTGCCAGCAGTTCTAGACAGGCCCCGGCCCTAGATGAGCAGTTCTTC	CASSSRQAPALDEQFF
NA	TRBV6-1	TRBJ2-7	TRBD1	TGTGCCAGCAGTGAAAGGAAAAGGGGGACAGGGGTCCCCTACGAGCAGTACTTC	CASSERKRGTGVPYEQYF